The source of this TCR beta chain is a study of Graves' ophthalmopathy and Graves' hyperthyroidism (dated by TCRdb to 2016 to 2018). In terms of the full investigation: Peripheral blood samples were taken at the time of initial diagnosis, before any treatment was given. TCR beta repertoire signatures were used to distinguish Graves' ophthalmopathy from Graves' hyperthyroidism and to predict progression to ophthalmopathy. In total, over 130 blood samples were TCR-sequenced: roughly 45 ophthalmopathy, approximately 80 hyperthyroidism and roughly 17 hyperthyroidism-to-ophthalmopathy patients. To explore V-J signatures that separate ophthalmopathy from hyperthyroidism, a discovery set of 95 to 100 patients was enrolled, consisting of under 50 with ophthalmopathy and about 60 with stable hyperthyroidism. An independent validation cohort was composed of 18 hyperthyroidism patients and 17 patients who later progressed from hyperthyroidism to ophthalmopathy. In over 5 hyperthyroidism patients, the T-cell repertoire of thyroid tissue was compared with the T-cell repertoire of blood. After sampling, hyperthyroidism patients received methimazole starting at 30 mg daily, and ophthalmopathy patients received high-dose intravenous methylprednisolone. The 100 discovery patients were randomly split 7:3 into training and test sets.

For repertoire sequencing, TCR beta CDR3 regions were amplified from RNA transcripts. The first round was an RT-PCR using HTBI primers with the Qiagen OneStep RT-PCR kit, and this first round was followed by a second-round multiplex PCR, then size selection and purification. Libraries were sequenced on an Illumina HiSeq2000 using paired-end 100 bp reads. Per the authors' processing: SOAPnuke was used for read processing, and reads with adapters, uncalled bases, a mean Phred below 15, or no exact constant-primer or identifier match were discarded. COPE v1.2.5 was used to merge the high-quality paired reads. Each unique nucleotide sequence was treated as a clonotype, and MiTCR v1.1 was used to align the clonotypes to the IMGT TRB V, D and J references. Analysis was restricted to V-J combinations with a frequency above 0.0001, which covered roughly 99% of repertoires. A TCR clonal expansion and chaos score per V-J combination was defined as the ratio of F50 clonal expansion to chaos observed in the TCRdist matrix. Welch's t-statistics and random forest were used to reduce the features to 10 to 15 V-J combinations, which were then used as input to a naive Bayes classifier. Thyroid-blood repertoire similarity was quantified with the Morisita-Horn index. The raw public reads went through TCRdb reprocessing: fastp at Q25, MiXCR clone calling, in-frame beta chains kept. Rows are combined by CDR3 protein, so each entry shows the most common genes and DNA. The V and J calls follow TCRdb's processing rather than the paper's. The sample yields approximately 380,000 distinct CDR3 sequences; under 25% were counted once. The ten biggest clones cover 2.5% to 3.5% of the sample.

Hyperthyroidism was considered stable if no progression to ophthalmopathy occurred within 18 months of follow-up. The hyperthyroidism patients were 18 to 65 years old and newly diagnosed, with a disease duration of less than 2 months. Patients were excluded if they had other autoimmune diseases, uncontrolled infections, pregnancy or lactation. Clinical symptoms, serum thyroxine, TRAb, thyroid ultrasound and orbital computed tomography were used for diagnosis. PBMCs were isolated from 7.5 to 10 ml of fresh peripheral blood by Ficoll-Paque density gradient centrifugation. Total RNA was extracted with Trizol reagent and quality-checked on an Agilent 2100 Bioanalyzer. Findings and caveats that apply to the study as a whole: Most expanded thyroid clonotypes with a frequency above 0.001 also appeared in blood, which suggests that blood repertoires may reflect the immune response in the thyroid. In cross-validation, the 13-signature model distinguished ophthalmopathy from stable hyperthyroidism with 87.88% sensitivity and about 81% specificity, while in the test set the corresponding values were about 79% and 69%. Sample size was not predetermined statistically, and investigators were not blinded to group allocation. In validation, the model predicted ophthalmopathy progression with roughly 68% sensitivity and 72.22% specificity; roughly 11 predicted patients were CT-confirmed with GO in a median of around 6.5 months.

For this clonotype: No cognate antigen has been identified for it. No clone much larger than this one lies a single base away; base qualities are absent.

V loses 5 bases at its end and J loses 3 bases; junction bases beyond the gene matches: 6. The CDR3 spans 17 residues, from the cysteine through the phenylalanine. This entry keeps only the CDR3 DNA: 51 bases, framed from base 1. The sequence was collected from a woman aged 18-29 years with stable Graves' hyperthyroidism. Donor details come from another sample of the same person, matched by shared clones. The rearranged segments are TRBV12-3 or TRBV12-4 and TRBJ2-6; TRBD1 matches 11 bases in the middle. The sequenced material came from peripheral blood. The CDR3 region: CASSRGQGEGGANVLTF. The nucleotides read TGTGCCAGCAGTAGGGGACAGGGGGAAGGTGGGGCCAACGTCCTGACTTTC.